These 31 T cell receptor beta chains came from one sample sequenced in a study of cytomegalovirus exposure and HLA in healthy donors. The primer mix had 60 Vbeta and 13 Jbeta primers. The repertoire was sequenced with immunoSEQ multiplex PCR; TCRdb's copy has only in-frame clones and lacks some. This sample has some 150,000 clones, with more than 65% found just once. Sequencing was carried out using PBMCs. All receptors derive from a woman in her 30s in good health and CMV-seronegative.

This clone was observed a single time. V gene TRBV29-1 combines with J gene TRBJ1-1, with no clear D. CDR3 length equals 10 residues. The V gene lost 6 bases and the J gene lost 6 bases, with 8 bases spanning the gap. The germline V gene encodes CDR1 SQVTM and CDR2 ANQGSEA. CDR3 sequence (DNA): TGCAGCGTCGTATTAGCTGAAGCTTTCTTT. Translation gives CSVVLAEAFF.

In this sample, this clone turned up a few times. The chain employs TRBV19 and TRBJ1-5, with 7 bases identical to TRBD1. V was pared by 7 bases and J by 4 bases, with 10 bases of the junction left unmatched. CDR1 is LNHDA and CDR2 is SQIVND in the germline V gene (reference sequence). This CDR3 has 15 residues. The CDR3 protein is CASTSRQGGNQPQHF. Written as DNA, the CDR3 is TGTGCCAGTACCTCTAGACAGGGAGGTAATCAGCCCCAGCATTTT.

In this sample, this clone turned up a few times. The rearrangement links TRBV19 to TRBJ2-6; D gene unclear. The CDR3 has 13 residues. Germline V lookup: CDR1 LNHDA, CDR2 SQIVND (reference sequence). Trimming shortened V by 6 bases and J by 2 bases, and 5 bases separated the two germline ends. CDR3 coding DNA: TGTGCCAGTAGCGTTACTGGGGCCAACGTCCTGACTTTC. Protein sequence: CASSVTGANVLTF.

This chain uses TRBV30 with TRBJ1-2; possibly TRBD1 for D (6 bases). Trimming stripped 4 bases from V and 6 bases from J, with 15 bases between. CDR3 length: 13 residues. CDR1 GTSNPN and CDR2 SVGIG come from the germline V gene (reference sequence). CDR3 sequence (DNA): TGTGCCTGGATGCCGGGACACCTTCATGGCTACACCTTC. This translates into CAWMPGHLHGYTF. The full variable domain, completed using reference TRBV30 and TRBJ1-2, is SQTIHQWPATLVQPVGSPLSLECTVEGTSNPNLYWYRQAAGRGLQLLFYSVGIGQISSEVPQNLSASRPQDRQFILSSKKLLLSDSGFYLCAWMPGHLHGYTFGSGTRLTVV.

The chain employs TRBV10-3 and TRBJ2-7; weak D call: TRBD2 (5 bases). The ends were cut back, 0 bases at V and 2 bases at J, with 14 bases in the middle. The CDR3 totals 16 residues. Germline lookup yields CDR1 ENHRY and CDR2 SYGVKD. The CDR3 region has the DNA TGTGCCATCAGTGAGTCGGCGGGTCGTGTAGCCTACGAGCAGTACTTC. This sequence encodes CAISESAGRVAYEQYF.

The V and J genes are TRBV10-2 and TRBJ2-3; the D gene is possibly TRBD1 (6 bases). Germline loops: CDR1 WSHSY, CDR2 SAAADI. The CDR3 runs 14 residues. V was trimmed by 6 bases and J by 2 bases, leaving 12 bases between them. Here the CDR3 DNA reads TGCGCCAGCAGACCAGGGGTTTCCACAGATACGCAGTATTTT. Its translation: CASRPGVSTDTQYF.

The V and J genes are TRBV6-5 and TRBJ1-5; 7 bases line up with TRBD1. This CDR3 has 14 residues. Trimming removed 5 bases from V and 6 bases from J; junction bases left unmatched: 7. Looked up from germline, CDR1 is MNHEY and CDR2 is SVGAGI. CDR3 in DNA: TGTGCCAGCAGTGAACACAGGGGCGCTCAGCCCCAGCATTTT. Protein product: CASSEHRGAQPQHF.

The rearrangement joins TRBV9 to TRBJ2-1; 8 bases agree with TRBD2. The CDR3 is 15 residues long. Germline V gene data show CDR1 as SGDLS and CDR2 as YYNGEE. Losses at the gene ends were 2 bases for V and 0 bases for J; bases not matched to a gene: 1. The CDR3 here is CASSVSGNSYNEQFF. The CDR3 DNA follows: TGTGCCAGCAGCGTTAGCGGGAACTCCTACAATGAGCAGTTCTTC.

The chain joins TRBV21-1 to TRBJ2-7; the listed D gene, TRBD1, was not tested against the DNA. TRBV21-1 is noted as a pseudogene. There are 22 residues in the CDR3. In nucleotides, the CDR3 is TGTGCCAGCACCGGAGGACAGGGGGAAGGTTGTCGCGGGAGCCACTTGGCGTACGAGCAGTACTTC. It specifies CASTGGQGEGCRGSHLAYEQYF.

The CDR3 DNA reads TGTGCCAGCAGCCCAATAGGGGCTCAGGGGGCCCCAGATACGCAGTATTTT. It yields the protein CASSPIGAQGAPDTQYF. The rearrangement joins TRBV7-3 to TRBJ2-3, with 8 bases that match TRBD1. The CDR3 loop spans 17 amino acids. The junction had 14 bases not matched to a gene; V was cut back by 5 bases and J by 4 bases. Germline CDR1 reads SGHTA; CDR2 reads FQGTGA.

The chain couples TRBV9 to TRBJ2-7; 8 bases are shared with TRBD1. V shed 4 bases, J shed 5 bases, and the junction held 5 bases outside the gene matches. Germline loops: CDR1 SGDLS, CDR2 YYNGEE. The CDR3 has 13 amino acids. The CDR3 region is CASSSDRGHEQYF. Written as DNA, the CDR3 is TGTGCCAGCAGCTCAGACAGGGGCCACGAGCAGTACTTC.

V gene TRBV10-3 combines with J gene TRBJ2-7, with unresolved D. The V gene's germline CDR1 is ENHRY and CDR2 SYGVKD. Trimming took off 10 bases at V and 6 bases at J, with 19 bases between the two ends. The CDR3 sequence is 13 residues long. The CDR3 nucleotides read TGTGCCACCAGAAACGCTGGGCTCCCCGAGCAGTACTTC. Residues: CATRNAGLPEQYF.

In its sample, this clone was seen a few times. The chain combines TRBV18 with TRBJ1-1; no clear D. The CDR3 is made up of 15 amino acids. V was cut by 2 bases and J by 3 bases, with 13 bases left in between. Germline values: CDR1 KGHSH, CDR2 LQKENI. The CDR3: CASSPGFPGYTEAFF. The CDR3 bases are TGTGCCAGCTCACCAGGATTTCCGGGATACACTGAAGCTTTCTTT.

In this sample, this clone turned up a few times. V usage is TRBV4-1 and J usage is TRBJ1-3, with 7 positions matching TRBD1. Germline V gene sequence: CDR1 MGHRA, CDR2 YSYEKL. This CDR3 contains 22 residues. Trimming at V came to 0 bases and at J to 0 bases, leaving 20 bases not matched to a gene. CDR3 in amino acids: CASSQDPLRQGGLSPSGNTIYF. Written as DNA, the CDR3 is TGCGCCAGCAGCCAAGATCCCCTAAGACAGGGAGGCCTATCTCCCTCTGGAAACACCATATATTTT.

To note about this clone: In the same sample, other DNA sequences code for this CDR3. The chain's CDR3 is CATSQIWGSYMNTEAFF. CDR3 bases: TGTGCCACCAGCCAAATCTGGGGCTCCTACATGAACACTGAAGCTTTCTTT. The chain carries TRBV15 and TRBJ1-1; D is perhaps TRBD1 (5 bases). The CDR3 has 17 amino acids. Trimming shortened V by 5 bases and J by 0 bases, and 19 bases separated the two germline ends. The germline gives CDR1 LNHNV, CDR2 YYDKDF (reference sequence). The variable domain in full, with the rest retrieved from reference TRBV15 and TRBJ1-1, is DAMVIQNPRYQVTQFGKPVTLSCSQTLNHNVMYWYQQKSSQAPKLLFHYYDKDFNNEADTPDNFQSRRPNTSFCFLDIRSPGLGDTAMYLCATSQIWGSYMNTEAFFGQGTRLTVV.

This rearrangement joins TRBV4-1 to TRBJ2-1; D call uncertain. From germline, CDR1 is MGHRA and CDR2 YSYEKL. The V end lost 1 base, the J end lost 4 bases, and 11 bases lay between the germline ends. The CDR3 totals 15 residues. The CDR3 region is CASSQVARPYNEQFF. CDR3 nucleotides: TGCGCCAGCAGCCAAGTAGCCCGACCATACAATGAGCAGTTCTTC.

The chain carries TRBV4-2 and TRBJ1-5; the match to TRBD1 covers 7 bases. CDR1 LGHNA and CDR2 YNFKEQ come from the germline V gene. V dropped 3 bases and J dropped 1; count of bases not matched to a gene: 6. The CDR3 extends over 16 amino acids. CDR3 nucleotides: TGTGCCAGCAGCCAGACAGGGCAAGCCAGCAATCAGCCCCAGCATTTT. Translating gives CASSQTGQASNQPQHF.

The CDR3 region has the DNA TGTGCCATCAGTGAGAGGGGCGGCCAAGAGACCCAGTACTTC. Protein product: CAISERGGQETQYF. The chain combines TRBV10-3 with TRBJ2-5, with D perhaps matching TRBD1 (5 bases). Germline V gene data show CDR1 as ENHRY and CDR2 as SYGVKD. V lost 2 bases, J lost 1 base, and 8 bases lay in between. The CDR3 sequence is 14 residues long.

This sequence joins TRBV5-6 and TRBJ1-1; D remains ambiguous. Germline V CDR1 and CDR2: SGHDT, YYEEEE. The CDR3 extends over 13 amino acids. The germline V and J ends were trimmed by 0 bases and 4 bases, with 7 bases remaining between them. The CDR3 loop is CASSLGGLTEAFF. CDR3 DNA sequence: TGTGCCAGCAGCTTGGGAGGGCTCACTGAAGCTTTCTTT.

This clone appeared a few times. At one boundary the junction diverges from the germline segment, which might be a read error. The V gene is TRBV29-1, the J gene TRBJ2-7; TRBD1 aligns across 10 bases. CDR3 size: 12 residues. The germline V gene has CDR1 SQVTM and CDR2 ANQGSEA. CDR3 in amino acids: CSVEGQGGEQYF. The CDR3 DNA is TGCAGCGTGGAAGGACAGGGGGGCGAGCAGTACTTC.

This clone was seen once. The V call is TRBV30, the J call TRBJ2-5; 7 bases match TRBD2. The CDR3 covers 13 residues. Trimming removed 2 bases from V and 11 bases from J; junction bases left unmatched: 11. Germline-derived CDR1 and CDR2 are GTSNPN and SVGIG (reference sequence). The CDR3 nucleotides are TGTGCCTGGAGTAGCGGACCAGGGAGGGAGCAGTACTTC. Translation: CAWSSGPGREQYF.

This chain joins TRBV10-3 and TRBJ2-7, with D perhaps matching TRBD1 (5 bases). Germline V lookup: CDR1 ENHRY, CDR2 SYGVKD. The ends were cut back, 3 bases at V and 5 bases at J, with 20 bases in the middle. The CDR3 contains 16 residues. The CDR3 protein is CAISDMTEENPNEQYF. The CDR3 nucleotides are TGTGCCATCAGTGACATGACAGAGGAAAATCCTAACGAGCAGTACTTC.

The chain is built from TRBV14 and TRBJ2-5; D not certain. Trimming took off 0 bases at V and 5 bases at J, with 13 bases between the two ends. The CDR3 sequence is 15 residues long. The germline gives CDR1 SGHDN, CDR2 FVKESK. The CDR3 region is CASSQENAAKETQYF. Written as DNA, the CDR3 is TGTGCCAGCAGCCAAGAGAACGCTGCGAAGGAGACCCAGTACTTC. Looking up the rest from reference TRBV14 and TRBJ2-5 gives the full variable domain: EAGVTQFPSHSVIEKGQTVTLRCDPISGHDNLYWYRRVMGKEIKFLLHFVKESKQDESGMPNNRFLAERTGGTYSTLKVQPAELEDSGVYFCASSQENAAKETQYFGPGTRLLVL.

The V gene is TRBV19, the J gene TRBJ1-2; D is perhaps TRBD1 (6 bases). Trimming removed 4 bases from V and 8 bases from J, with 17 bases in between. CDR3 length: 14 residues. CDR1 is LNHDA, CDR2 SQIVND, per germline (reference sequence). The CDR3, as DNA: TGTGCCAGTAGTACGTCGGACAGCCTAGGCGGCTACACCTTC. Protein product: CASSTSDSLGGYTF.

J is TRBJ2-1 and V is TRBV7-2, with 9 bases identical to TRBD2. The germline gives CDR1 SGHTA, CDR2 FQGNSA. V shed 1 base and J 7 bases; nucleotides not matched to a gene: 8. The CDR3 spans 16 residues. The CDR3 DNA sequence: TGTGCCAGCAGCTTAGAGATAGCGGGAGTATTAAATGAGCAGTTCTTC. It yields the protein CASSLEIAGVLNEQFF.

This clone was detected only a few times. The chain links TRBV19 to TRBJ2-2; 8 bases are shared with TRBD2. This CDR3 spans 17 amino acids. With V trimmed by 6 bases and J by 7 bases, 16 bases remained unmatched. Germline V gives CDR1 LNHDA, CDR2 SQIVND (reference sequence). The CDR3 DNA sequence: TGTGCCAGTAGGGGGAGCGGGGGCCCCTTCGTCCGCGGGGAGCTGTTTTTT. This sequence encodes CASRGSGGPFVRGELFF.

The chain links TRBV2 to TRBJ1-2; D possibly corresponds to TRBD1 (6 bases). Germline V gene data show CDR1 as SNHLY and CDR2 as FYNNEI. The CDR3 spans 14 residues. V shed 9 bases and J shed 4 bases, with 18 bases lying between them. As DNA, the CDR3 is TGTGCCAGTACACGGCCCCTACAGGGCTATGGCTACACCTTC. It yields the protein CASTRPLQGYGYTF.

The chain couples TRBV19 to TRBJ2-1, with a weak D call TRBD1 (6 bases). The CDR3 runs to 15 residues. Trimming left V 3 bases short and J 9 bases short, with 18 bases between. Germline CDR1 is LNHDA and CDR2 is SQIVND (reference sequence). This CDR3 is CASSINVQGSLEQFF. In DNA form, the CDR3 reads TGTGCCAGTAGTATTAACGTACAGGGATCTCTTGAGCAGTTCTTC.

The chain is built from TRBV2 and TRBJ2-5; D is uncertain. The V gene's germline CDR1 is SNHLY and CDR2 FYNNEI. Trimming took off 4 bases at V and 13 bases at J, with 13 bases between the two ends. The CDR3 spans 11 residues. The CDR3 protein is CASSALGLRYF. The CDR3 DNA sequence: TGTGCCAGCAGTGCCCTCGGGTTGAGGTACTTC.

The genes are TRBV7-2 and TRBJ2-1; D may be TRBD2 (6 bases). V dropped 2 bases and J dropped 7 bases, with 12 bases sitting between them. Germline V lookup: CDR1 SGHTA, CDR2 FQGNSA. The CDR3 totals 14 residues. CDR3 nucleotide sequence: TGTGCCAGCAGCTTATTATTAGGAGGGAATGAGCAGTTCTTC. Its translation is CASSLLLGGNEQFF.

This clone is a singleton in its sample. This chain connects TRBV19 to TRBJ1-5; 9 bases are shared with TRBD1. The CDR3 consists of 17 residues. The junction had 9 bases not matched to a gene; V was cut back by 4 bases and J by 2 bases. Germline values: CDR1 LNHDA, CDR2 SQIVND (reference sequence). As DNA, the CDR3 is TGTGCCAGTAGTACCACAGGGGGCGGAAGGGGCAATCAGCCCCAGCATTTT. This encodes CASSTTGGGRGNQPQHF.